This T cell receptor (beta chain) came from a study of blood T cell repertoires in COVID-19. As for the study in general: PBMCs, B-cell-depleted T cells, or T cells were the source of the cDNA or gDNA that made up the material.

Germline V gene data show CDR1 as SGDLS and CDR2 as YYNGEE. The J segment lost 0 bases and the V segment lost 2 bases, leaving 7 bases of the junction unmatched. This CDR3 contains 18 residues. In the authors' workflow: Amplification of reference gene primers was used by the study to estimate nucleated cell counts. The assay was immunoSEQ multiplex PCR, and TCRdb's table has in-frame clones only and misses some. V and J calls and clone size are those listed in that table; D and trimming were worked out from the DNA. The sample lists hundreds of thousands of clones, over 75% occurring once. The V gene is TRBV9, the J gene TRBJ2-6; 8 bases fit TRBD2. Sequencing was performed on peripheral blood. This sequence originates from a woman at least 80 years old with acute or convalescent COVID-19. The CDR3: CASSVRVGTSSGANVLTF. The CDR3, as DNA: TGTGCCAGCAGCGTTAGAGTGGGGACTAGCTCTGGGGCCAACGTCCTGACTTTC.